A single sample is the source of the 23 T cell receptor beta chains below, sequenced in a study of molecular identifiers for immune sequencing clone quantification. Each CDR3 protein gets one entry after TCRdb re-called the PCR reads with MiXCR. The sample holds just under 650,000 distinct CDR3 sequences, 15% to 20% seen once. The sequencing input was naive CD8+ T cells from blood, with Jurkat cell RNA spiked in. The subset is: FACS-sorted CD8+CD4-CCR7+CD45RA+ naive T cells. Receptors were obtained from a human donor in good health. Some libraries in this study had Jurkat cell RNA spiked in.

There are many counts of this clonotype. The chain carries TRBV14 and TRBJ2-3; no definite D call. The CDR3 is 16 residues long. V was shortened by 0 bases and J by 2 bases, with 12 bases between the two germline ends. From germline, CDR1 is SGHDN and CDR2 FVKESK. The CDR3, as DNA: TGTGCCAGCAGCCAAGAGACTGTTCCACTCACAGATACGCAGTATTTT. Its protein is CASSQETVPLTDTQYF.

The rearrangement uses TRBV7-3 and TRBJ2-3, with 7 bases fitting TRBD2. Trimming at V came to 4 bases and at J to 5 bases, leaving 9 bases not matched to a gene. Germline CDR1 is SGHTA and CDR2 is FQGTGA. The CDR3 covers 15 residues. CDR3 loop: CASSWGGGSIDTQYF. The CDR3 region has the DNA TGTGCCAGCAGCTGGGGTGGCGGGAGTATAGATACGCAGTATTTT.

This clonotype was detected ten times or more. The chain carries TRBV7-2 and TRBJ1-1; D is perhaps TRBD1 (5 bases). This CDR3 has 15 amino acids. CDR1 SGHTA and CDR2 FQGNSA come from the germline V gene. V dropped 1 base and J dropped 0 bases, with 9 bases sitting between them. The CDR3 nucleotides read TGTGCCAGCAGCTTAGACCACAGGATGAACACTGAAGCTTTCTTT. This encodes CASSLDHRMNTEAFF.

In this sample, this clonotype turned up many times. V usage is TRBV4-1 and J usage is TRBJ1-6, with a possible D match to TRBD1 (5 bases). The length of the CDR3 is 15 residues. Germline lookup yields CDR1 MGHRA and CDR2 YSYEKL. V lost 4 bases to trimming and J lost 5 bases, with 12 bases between them. The DNA for the CDR3 is TGCGCCAGCAGCCCGTGGGGGGACGATAATTCACCCCTCCACTTT. Its protein product is CASSPWGDDNSPLHF.

This clonotype was detected ten times or more. The chain couples TRBV4-1 to TRBJ1-3; D unresolved. CDR3 size: 15 residues. CDR1 and CDR2 from the germline V gene are MGHRA and YSYEKL. The V and J ends lost 0 bases and 0 bases respectively, with 6 bases between them. The CDR3, as DNA: TGCGCCAGCAGCCAAGATATCCCCTCTGGAAACACCATATATTTT. Translated, it gives CASSQDIPSGNTIYF.

This clonotype was seen ten or more times. This chain connects TRBV6-5 to TRBJ2-7; D remains ambiguous. The CDR3 length is 17 residues. The V end was cut by 0 bases, the J end by 0 bases, with 15 bases between. Germline V CDR1 and CDR2: MNHEY, SVGAGI. The CDR3 bases are TGTGCCAGCAGTTACTCGATAACAGAGAGATACTCCTACGAGCAGTACTTC. Amino acid sequence: CASSYSITERYSYEQYF.

As for this clonotype: Germline and junction disagree at one end, which may indicate a read error. The rearrangement joins TRBV4-3 to TRBJ1-4; D remains ambiguous. The germline V gene has CDR1 LGHNA and CDR2 YSLEER. This CDR3 is 14 amino acids long. The CDR3 DNA reads as TGCGCCAGCAGCCAAGGCAGGTTTAATGAAAAACTGTTGTTT. It encodes CASSQGRFNEKLLF.

This clonotype occurred many times. The chain uses TRBV7-9 and TRBJ2-3; unclear D gene. CDR1 is SEHNR, CDR2 FQNEAQ, per germline (reference sequence). CDR3 length: 12 residues. V dropped 5 bases and J dropped 5 bases, with 8 bases sitting between them. The CDR3: CASSGLGDTQYF. DNA for the CDR3: TGTGCCAGCAGCGGTCTAGGAGATACGCAGTATTTT.

This clonotype was seen repeatedly, ten times or more. The chain joins TRBV7-9 to TRBJ1-1, with D possibly matching TRBD1 (5 bases). Germline V gene lookup returns CDR1 SEHNR and CDR2 FQNEAQ (reference sequence). This CDR3 has 13 residues. The V and J ends lost 4 bases and 3 bases respectively, with 9 bases between them. CDR3 nucleotides: TGTGCCAGCAGCTCACAAGGGGACACTGAAGCTTTCTTT. It translates to CASSSQGDTEAFF.

In its sample, this clonotype was seen many times. This chain links TRBV7-6 with TRBJ2-5; TRBD2 matches 8 bases. Germline V CDR1 and CDR2: SGHVS, FNYEAQ. The J segment lost 5 bases and the V segment lost 0 bases, leaving 8 bases of the junction unmatched. The CDR3 spans 16 residues. This CDR3 reads CASSLAASGRQETQYF. DNA for the CDR3: TGTGCCAGCAGCTTAGCGGCTAGCGGGCGCCAGGAGACCCAGTACTTC.

This clonotype has just a few counts. The chain combines TRBV20-1 with TRBJ2-7, with 7 bases that match TRBD1. J gave up 2 bases and V 1 base, and 8 bases lay outside the gene matches. CDR1 and CDR2 from the germline V gene are DFQATT and SNEGSKA (reference sequence). This CDR3 is 15 amino acids long. CDR3 DNA sequence: TGCAGTGCTAGAGGCCCGGGACAGTTCGCCTACGAGCAGTACTTC. Its protein is CSARGPGQFAYEQYF.

This clonotype was seen many times. The chain employs TRBV10-3 and TRBJ1-1, with no clear D. The ends were cut back, 0 bases at V and 7 bases at J, with 3 bases in the middle. The CDR3 spans 11 residues. Germline V gene sequence: CDR1 ENHRY, CDR2 SYGVKD. As DNA, the CDR3 is TGTGCCATCAGTGAGTCATATGAAGCTTTCTTT. This codes for CAISESYEAFF.

The sample holds many counts of this clonotype. In DNA, the CDR3 is TGTGCCTGGACCTCAGGGACTAGCATTTTATTAGAGACCCAGTACTTC. Amino acid sequence: CAWTSGTSILLETQYF. The V call is TRBV30, the J call TRBJ2-5; 9 positions agree with TRBD2. Germline V lookup: CDR1 GTSNPN, CDR2 SVGIG (reference sequence). The CDR3 is made up of 16 amino acids. The junction had 13 bases not matched to a gene; V was cut back by 4 bases and J by 4 bases.

In its sample, this clonotype was seen many times. This chain joins TRBV4-1 and TRBJ2-2; D may be TRBD1 (6 bases). The CDR3 spans 14 residues. CDR1 MGHRA and CDR2 YSYEKL come from the germline V gene. With 6 bases removed from V and 0 bases from J, the gap between germline ends came to 8 bases. The CDR3 coding sequence is TGCGCCAGCAGAGGACAGTCGAACACCGGGGAGCTGTTTTTT. Protein sequence: CASRGQSNTGELFF.

A remark on this clonotype: This could be a read error, since a much larger clone is one nucleotide away. This rearrangement joins TRBV6-5 to TRBJ2-1, with D possibly TRBD1 on 5 matching bases. Germline V gene sequence: CDR1 MNHEY, CDR2 SVGAGI. The length of the CDR3 is 14 residues. For the CDR3, the DNA is TGTGCCAGCGGTTACTCGGACACCTACAATGAGCAGTTCTTC. Encoded protein: CASGYSDTYNEQFF.

There are many counts of this clonotype. The chain carries TRBV27 and TRBJ1-5; the D is unclear. Germline assignment: CDR1 MNHEY and CDR2 SMNVEV (reference sequence). This CDR3 is 16 amino acids long. V shed 0 bases and J shed 0 bases, with 9 bases lying between them. The DNA for the CDR3 is TGTGCCAGCAGTTTATCTACGGACTATAGCAATCAGCCCCAGCATTTT. Translation: CASSLSTDYSNQPQHF.

This clonotype was detected ten times or more. The chain has TRBV27 and TRBJ2-7, with D maybe TRBD2 (5 bases). The germline V and J ends were trimmed by 0 bases and 0 bases, with 9 bases remaining between them. CDR1 MNHEY and CDR2 SMNVEV come from the germline V gene (reference sequence). This CDR3 region has 15 residues. The CDR3 loop reads CASSLSSGVSYEQYF. The CDR3 DNA reads TGTGCCAGCAGTTTATCGTCCGGGGTCTCCTACGAGCAGTACTTC.

As to this clonotype: A read error is possible here, since a much larger clone lies one base away. No conserved phenylalanine or tryptophan is present at the end of the CDR3, so a read error is the likely explanation. J is TRBJ2-7 and V is TRBV28; tentatively, D is TRBD2 (7 bases). Trimming shortened V by 8 bases and J by 6 bases, and 17 bases separated the two germline ends. CDR3 size: 13 residues. The germline V gene encodes CDR1 MDHEN and CDR2 SYDVKM. For the CDR3, the DNA is TGTGCCAGCGGCCTGGAAGGGGGGGGCGAGCAGTACCTC. Its translation is CASGLEGGGEQYL.

In this sample, this clonotype turned up many times. A read error may account for a junction end that differs from germline. V and J are TRBV6-2 or TRBV6-3 and TRBJ1-1; TRBD1 matches at 7 bases. The CDR3 length is 12 residues. Germline V gene data show CDR1 as MNHEY and CDR2 as SVGEGT. As DNA, the CDR3 is TGTGCCAGCAGCTCCGGCCCCTGGGGACAGAGTTTT. Its translation is CASSSGPWGQSF.

The chain carries TRBV13 and TRBJ1-1, with D maybe TRBD1 (6 bases). The CDR3 extends over 14 amino acids. Germline CDR1 reads PRHDT; CDR2 reads FYEKMQ (reference sequence). V was pared by 7 bases and J by 4 bases, with 16 bases between. The CDR3 DNA is TGTGCCAGCAACAAGGGCGGGGGCATCACTGAAGCTTTCTTT. It specifies CASNKGGGITEAFF.

This clonotype showed up many times. The chain joins TRBV7-9 to TRBJ1-2; TRBD1 matches 7 bases. J was trimmed by 0 bases and V by 1 base; bases with no gene match: 5. CDR1 is SEHNR, CDR2 FQNEAQ, per germline (reference sequence). CDR3 size: 16 residues. CDR3 DNA: TGTGCCAGCAGCTTAGAGGGGGCTCAAGCTAACTATGGCTACACCTTC. Residues: CASSLEGAQANYGYTF.

The chain recombines TRBV9 with TRBJ2-1; no clear D. Germline-derived CDR1 and CDR2 are SGDLS and YYNGEE. Trimming took off 2 bases at V and 3 bases at J, with 15 bases between the two ends. CDR3 size: 16 residues. CDR3 bases: TGTGCCAGCAGCGTCCAGGCCGGATCGTACTACAATGAGCAGTTCTTC. This encodes CASSVQAGSYYNEQFF.

This clonotype was detected only a few times. This sequence joins TRBV11-2 and TRBJ2-7; 13 bases agree with TRBD2. The CDR3 is 17 residues long. V shed 3 bases and J 5 bases; nucleotides not matched to a gene: 10. Per the germline V gene, CDR1 is SGHAT and CDR2 is FQNNGV. This chain's CDR3 is CASSFFPLGLAGDEQYF. CDR3 nucleotide sequence: TGTGCCAGCAGCTTTTTCCCATTAGGACTAGCGGGAGACGAGCAGTACTTC.